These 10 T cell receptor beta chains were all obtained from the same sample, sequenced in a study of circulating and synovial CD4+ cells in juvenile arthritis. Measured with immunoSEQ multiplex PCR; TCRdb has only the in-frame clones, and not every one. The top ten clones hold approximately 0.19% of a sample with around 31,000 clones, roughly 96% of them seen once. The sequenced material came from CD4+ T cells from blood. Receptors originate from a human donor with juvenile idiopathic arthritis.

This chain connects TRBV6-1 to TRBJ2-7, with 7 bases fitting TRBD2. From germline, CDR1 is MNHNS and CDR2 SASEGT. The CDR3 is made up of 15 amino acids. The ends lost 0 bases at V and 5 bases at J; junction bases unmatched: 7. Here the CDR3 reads CASSEAQRDWDEQYF. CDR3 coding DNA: TGTGCCAGCAGTGAAGCTCAGCGGGACTGGGACGAGCAGTACTTC.

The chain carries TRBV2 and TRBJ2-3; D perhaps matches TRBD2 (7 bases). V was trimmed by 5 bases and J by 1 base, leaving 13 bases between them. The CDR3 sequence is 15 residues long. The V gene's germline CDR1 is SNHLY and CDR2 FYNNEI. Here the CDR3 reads CASSIGGRGTDTQYF. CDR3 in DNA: TGTGCCAGCAGTATCGGGGGGCGCGGCACAGATACGCAGTATTTT.

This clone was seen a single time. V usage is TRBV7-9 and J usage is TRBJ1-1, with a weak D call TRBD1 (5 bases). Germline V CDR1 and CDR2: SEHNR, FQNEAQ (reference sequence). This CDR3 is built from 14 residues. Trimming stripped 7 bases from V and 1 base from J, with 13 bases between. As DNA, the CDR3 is TGTGCCAGCACCCGGCCCGGACAGAACACTGAAGCTTTCTTT. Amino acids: CASTRPGQNTEAFF. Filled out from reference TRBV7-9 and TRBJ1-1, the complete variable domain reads DTGVSQNPRHKITKRGQNVTFRCDPISEHNRLYWYRQTLGQGPEFLTYFQNEAQLEKSRLLSDRFSAERPKGSFSTLEIQRTEQGDSAMYLCASTRPGQNTEAFFGQGTRLTVV.

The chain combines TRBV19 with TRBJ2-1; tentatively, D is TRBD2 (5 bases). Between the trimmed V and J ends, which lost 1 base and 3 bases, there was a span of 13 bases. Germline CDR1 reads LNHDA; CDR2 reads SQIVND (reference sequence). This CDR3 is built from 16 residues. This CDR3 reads CASSIVYGEHYNEQFF. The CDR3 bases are TGTGCCAGTAGTATAGTTTACGGGGAGCACTACAATGAGCAGTTCTTC.

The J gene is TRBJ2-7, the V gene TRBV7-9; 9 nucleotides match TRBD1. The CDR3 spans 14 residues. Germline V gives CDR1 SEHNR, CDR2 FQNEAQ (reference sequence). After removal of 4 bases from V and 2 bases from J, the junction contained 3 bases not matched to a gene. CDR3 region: CASSSGTGTYEQYF. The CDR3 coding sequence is TGTGCCAGCAGCTCCGGGACAGGGACCTACGAGCAGTACTTC.

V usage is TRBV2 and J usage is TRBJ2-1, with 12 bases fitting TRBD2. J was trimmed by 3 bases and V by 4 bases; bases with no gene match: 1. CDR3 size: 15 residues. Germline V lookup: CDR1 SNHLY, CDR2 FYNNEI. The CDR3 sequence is CASSGGLAGYNEQFF. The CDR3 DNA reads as TGTGCCAGCAGTGGGGGACTAGCGGGCTACAATGAGCAGTTCTTC.

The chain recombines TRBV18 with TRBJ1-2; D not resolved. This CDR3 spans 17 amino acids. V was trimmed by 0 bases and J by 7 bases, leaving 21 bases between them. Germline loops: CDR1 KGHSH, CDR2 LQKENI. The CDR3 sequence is CASSPPGSTVLSVGYTF. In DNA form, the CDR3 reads TGTGCCAGCTCACCACCCGGGAGCACGGTGCTCTCGGTTGGCTACACCTTC.

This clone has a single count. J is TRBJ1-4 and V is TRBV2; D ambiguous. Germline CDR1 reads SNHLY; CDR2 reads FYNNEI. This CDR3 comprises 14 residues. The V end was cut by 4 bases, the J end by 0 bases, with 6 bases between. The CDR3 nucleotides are TGTGCCAGCAGTGTGGAGTCAACTAATGAAAAACTGTTTTTT. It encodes CASSVESTNEKLFF.

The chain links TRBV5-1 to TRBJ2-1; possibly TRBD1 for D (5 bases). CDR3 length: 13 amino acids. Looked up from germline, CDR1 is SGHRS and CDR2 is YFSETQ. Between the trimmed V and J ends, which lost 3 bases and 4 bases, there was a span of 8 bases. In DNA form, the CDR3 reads TGCGCCAGCAGCTGGAGACAGTACAATGAGCAGTTCTTC. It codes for CASSWRQYNEQFF.

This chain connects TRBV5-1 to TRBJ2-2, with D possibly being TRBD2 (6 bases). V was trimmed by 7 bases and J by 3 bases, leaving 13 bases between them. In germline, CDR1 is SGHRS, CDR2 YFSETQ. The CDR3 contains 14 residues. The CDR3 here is CASSWGVDTGELFF. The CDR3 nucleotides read TGCGCCAGCTCCTGGGGGGTAGACACCGGGGAGCTGTTTTTT.